Listed below are T cell receptor beta chains from one sample, sequenced in a study of CD8 T cells in Susac syndrome. Via MiXCR, TCRdb re-called the immunoSEQ multiplex PCR reads, giving one row per CDR3 protein. The data contain almost 450,000 distinct CDR3 sequences, more than 80% of them singletons. Source material: CD8+ T cells from PBMCs. The source is a human donor with multiple sclerosis. CDR3s include the opening cysteine and the closing phenylalanine or tryptophan. A D gene is named only where the DNA matches it firmly. Clone sizes are given selectively: once, few, many, or a class where the clone is expanded.

d_gene,v_gene,j_gene,abundance,CDR3aa,CDR3nt
.,TRBV30,TRBJ1-3,.,CAWSATSGNTIYF,TGTGCCTGGAGTGCGACATCAGGAAACACCATATATTTT
TRBD2,TRBV11-2,TRBJ2-3,.,CASSLTGTSGRRDTQYF,TGTGCCAGCAGCTTGACCGGGACTAGCGGGAGAAGAGATACGCAGTATTTT
TRBD2,TRBV27,TRBJ2-1,.,CASSLSGGSSSNEQFF,TGTGCCAGCAGCTTATCGGGAGGGTCATCTAGCAATGAGCAGTTCTTC
TRBD2,TRBV10-3,TRBJ2-3,.,CAISDLRAGGHGGTDTQYF,TGTGCCATCAGTGATCTGAGGGCGGGAGGACATGGAGGCACAGATACGCAGTATTTT
.,TRBV2,TRBJ2-1,.,CAREGEGPYNEQFF,TGTGCCAGGGAGGGGGAGGGCCCCTACAATGAGCAGTTCTTC
.,TRBV29-1,TRBJ1-2,.,CSVGNRLNYGYTF,TGCAGCGTCGGCAACAGGCTAAACTATGGCTACACCTTC
.,TRBV6-5,TRBJ2-3,.,CASSSPDLQGHTQYF,TGTGCCAGCAGTTCTCCCGACTTACAGGGCCATACGCAGTATTTT
TRBD2,TRBV6-6,TRBJ2-1,.,CASTTTGSGGDEQFF,TGTGCCAGCACTACGACGGGAAGCGGGGGGGATGAGCAGTTCTTC
.,TRBV11-2,TRBJ2-7,few,CASSLDGAPYEQYF,TGTGCCAGCAGCTTAGATGGGGCCCCCTACGAGCAGTACTTC
.,TRBV5-5,TRBJ1-1,.,CASSLEDLNTEAFF,TGTGCCAGCAGCTTGGAAGATTTGAACACTGAAGCTTTCTTT
.,TRBV29-1,TRBJ1-1,.,CSVVGGREVNTEAFF,TGCAGCGTTGTCGGGGGGCGCGAGGTGAACACTGAAGCTTTCTTT